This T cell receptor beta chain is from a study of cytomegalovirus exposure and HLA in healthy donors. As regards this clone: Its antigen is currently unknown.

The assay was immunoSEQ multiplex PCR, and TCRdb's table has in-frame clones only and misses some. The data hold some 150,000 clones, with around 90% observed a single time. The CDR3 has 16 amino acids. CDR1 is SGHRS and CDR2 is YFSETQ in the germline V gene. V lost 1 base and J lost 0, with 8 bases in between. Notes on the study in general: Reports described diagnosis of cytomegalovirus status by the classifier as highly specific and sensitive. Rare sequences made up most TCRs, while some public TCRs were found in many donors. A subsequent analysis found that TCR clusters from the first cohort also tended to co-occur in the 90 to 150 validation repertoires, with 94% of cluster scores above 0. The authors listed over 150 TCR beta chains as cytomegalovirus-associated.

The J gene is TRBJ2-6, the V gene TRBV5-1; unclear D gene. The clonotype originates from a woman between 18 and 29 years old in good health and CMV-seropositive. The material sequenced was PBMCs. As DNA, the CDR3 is TGCGCCAGCAGCTTGAGTCCGGGCTCTGGGGCCAACGTCCTGACTTTC. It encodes CASSLSPGSGANVLTF.